The present entry profiles one T cell receptor (beta chain) with its context. Its antigen is unidentified. The source of the sample is a study of cytomegalovirus exposure and HLA in healthy donors. At the level of the study: Of all 400 or so donors who were genotyped, roughly 83% belonged to the Caucasian-associated ancestry cluster. General study points: Upon later analysis, TCR association rates were observed to vary by HLA locus, being highest for DRB1 and lowest for HLA-C.

The PCR had 60 Vbeta and 13 Jbeta primers. Sequenced by immunoSEQ multiplex PCR; TCRdb stores in-frame clones only, minus some. The sample contains roughly 110,000 clones, over 70% of which appear only once. The CDR3 consists of 13 residues. V trimming: 7 bases; J trimming: 6 bases; junction bases outside the gene matches: 4. In germline, CDR1 is LNHDA, CDR2 SQIVND (reference sequence). The sample comprised PBMCs. The receptor comes from a boy aged 5-17 years in good health and CMV-seronegative. The chain couples TRBV19 to TRBJ1-1; 11 bases are shared with TRBD1. The CDR3 loop reads CASKGQGGSEAFF. The CDR3 coding sequence is TGTGCCAGTAAGGGACAGGGGGGGTCTGAAGCTTTCTTT.